A single sample is the source of the 21 T cell receptor beta chains below, sequenced in a study of blood T cell repertoires in COVID-19. This table comes from immunoSEQ multiplex PCR, and its TCRdb copy is limited to in-frame clones, with some not included. This table holds 350,000 to 450,000 clones, about 91% found once. The sample comprised peripheral blood. Every receptor here comes from a middle-aged woman with COVID-19, enrolled during active disease.

This chain joins TRBV5-1 and TRBJ1-1; weak D call: TRBD1 (6 bases). V was shortened by 7 bases and J by 1 base, with 14 bases between the two germline ends. Per the germline V gene, CDR1 is SGHRS and CDR2 is YFSETQ. The CDR3 sequence is 14 residues long. The CDR3 spells CASSRGGANTEAFF. CDR3 DNA: TGCGCCAGCTCAAGAGGGGGGGCGAACACTGAAGCTTTCTTT.

This chain links TRBV6-2 or TRBV6-3 with TRBJ1-2, with D possibly matching TRBD1 (6 bases). This CDR3 spans 16 amino acids. The V end was cut by 4 bases, the J end by 2 bases, with 17 bases between. Germline lookup yields CDR1 MNHEY and CDR2 SVGEGT. In nucleotides, the CDR3 is TGTGCCAGCAGTTCGAACTGGGGGCCCGAAAACTATGGCTACACCTTC. It yields the protein CASSSNWGPENYGYTF.

CDR3 sequence: CASSPIRGHLAKNIQYF. DNA for the CDR3: TGTGCCAGCAGCCCAATAAGGGGACACCTCGCCAAAAACATTCAGTACTTC. The chain has TRBV3-1 (or the pseudogene TRBV3-2) and TRBJ2-4, with D tentatively TRBD1 (6 bases). Germline values: CDR1 LGHDT, CDR2 YNNKEL (reference sequence). The ends were cut back, 4 bases at V and 1 base at J, with 17 bases in the middle. The CDR3 sequence is 17 residues long.

The V call is TRBV7-2, the J call TRBJ1-2; 10 bases align to TRBD1. The CDR3 is 14 residues long. Germline assignment: CDR1 SGHTA and CDR2 FQGNSA. Trimming at V came to 5 bases and at J to 4 bases, leaving 4 bases not matched to a gene. For the CDR3, the DNA is TGTGCCAGCAGCCCCGGGACAGGGGTCTATGGCTACACCTTC. This gives the protein CASSPGTGVYGYTF. The whole variable domain, remainder taken from reference TRBV7-2 and TRBJ1-2, is GAGVSQSPSNKVTEKGKDVELRCDPISGHTALYWYRQSLGQGLEFLIYFQGNSAPDKSGLPSDRFSAERTGGSVSTLTIQRTQQEDSAVYLCASSPGTGVYGYTFGSGTRLTVV.

This chain uses TRBV6-6 with TRBJ2-7; 7 bases align to TRBD2. In germline, CDR1 is MNHNY, CDR2 SVGAGI (reference sequence). V lost 10 bases to trimming and J lost 9 bases; unmatched junction nucleotides: 15. This CDR3 comprises 13 residues. This CDR3 reads CATQWEGFGVQYF. CDR3 nucleotide sequence: TGTGCCACTCAGTGGGAGGGATTTGGGGTGCAGTACTTC.

This clone appeared once. The gene calls are TRBV18 and TRBJ1-1; a weak D match, TRBD1 (5 bases). Trimming took off 6 bases at V and 1 base at J, with 15 bases between the two ends. The length of the CDR3 is 15 residues. Germline V gene sequence: CDR1 KGHSH, CDR2 LQKENI. The CDR3 DNA follows: TGTGCCAGCTCTCGGACCGGGACTTCGAACACTGAAGCTTTCTTT. This sequence encodes CASSRTGTSNTEAFF.

This clone was found a few times. The chain couples TRBV10-3 to TRBJ1-5; 7 nucleotides line up with TRBD1. Trimming cost V 0 bases and J 3 bases; bases outside gene matches: 8. This CDR3 is 17 amino acids long. Germline-derived CDR1 and CDR2 are ENHRY and SYGVKD. CDR3 region: CAISESKDRVNNQPQHF. Written as DNA, the CDR3 is TGTGCCATCAGTGAGTCTAAAGACAGGGTAAACAATCAGCCCCAGCATTTT.

The V call is TRBV7-9, the J call TRBJ2-5; a weak D match, TRBD2 (5 bases). The V and J ends lost 5 bases and 7 bases respectively, with 14 bases between them. The CDR3 sequence is 13 residues long. The germline V gene has CDR1 SEHNR and CDR2 FQNEAQ (reference sequence). The CDR3 DNA reads TGTGCCAGCAGCCTAAAGACCGAGGGGACCCAGTACTTC. Protein product: CASSLKTEGTQYF.

The chain uses TRBV10-3 and TRBJ2-5; D possibly corresponds to TRBD1 (6 bases). V was shortened by 4 bases and J by 10 bases, with 19 bases between the two germline ends. This CDR3 contains 14 residues. The germline CDR1 and CDR2 sequences are ENHRY and SYGVKD. In nucleotides, the CDR3 is TGTGCCATCAGTGCTGAAGGGGGTAGAGGGAGCCAGTACTTC. As protein: CAISAEGGRGSQYF.

The genes are TRBV10-3 and TRBJ2-2, with a possible D match to TRBD2 (6 bases). This CDR3 spans 16 amino acids. CDR1 and CDR2 from the germline V gene are ENHRY and SYGVKD. V lost 10 bases to trimming and J lost 3 bases, with 21 bases between them. CDR3 residues: CASSGTGLRYTGELFF. In DNA form, the CDR3 reads TGTGCCAGTTCCGGGACTGGCTTACGTTACACCGGGGAGCTGTTTTTT.

The V gene is TRBV18, the J gene TRBJ1-5; TRBD1 aligns across 10 bases. V trimming: 1 base; J trimming: 7 bases; junction bases outside the gene matches: 7. The CDR3 totals 16 residues. Germline CDR1 and CDR2: KGHSH and LQKENI. The CDR3 reads CASSPQGDRGLQPQHF. The CDR3 DNA is TGTGCCAGCTCACCACAGGGTGACAGGGGGCTCCAGCCCCAGCATTTT.

This clone was recorded a few times. This rearrangement joins TRBV12-3 or TRBV12-4 to TRBJ2-7, with TRBD1 matching 10 bases. CDR3 size: 13 residues. V trimming: 6 bases; J trimming: 3 bases; junction bases outside the gene matches: 2. The CDR3 loop is CASSWDRGYEQYF. CDR3 bases: TGTGCCAGCAGCTGGGACAGGGGCTACGAGCAGTACTTC.

The V call is TRBV18, the J call TRBJ1-1; 8 bases fit TRBD1. Germline values: CDR1 KGHSH, CDR2 LQKENI. With 4 bases clipped from V and 1 base from J, the junction kept 5 bases outside the gene matches. The CDR3 is made up of 15 amino acids. CDR3 in amino acids: CASSRQGLENTEAFF. The CDR3 coding sequence is TGTGCCAGCTCACGACAGGGGTTGGAGAACACTGAAGCTTTCTTT.

CDR3 region: CASSLEGGRLLYEQFF. The CDR3 DNA is TGTGCCAGCAGCCTAGAAGGGGGCCGTTTATTATATGAGCAGTTCTTC. The chain recombines TRBV5-5 with TRBJ2-1; 7 bases fit TRBD1. This CDR3 region has 16 residues. The V segment lost 4 bases and the J segment 8 bases; nucleotides outside the gene matches: 15. Germline CDR1 and CDR2: SGHKS and YYEKEE (reference sequence).

This clone has a handful of counts. The chain recombines TRBV19 with TRBJ2-3; 11 bases are a match to TRBD2. Germline trimming cut 4 bases from V and 5 bases from J; bases unmatched to any gene: 8. In germline, CDR1 is LNHDA, CDR2 SQIVND (reference sequence). The CDR3 is 16 amino acids. CDR3 protein: CASSTLAGGPGDTQYF. The CDR3 bases are TGTGCCAGTAGTACCTTAGCGGGAGGGCCAGGAGATACGCAGTATTTT.

This chain links TRBV12-3 or TRBV12-4 with TRBJ1-2; 7 bases fit TRBD1. Trimming at V came to 5 bases and at J to 7 bases, leaving 7 bases not matched to a gene. The CDR3 has 13 residues. The CDR3 coding sequence is TGTGCCAGCAGTGCCCACACAGGGGCTGGCTACACCTTC. Amino acid sequence: CASSAHTGAGYTF.

This clone was detected a few times. The same CDR3 can be traced to other DNA sequences in this sample. CDR3 nucleotide sequence: TGTGCCAGCTCACCAGGTACGCAGAGCAATCAGCCCCAGCATTTT. This gives the protein CASSPGTQSNQPQHF. This rearrangement joins TRBV18 to TRBJ1-5, with D hard to call. CDR3 length: 15 residues. The germline V and J ends were trimmed by 2 bases and 1 base, with 9 bases remaining between them. The V gene's germline CDR1 is KGHSH and CDR2 LQKENI. The full variable domain, rest sourced from reference TRBV18 and TRBJ1-5, is NAGVMQNPRHLVRRRGQEARLRCSPMKGHSHVYWYRQLPEEGLKFMVYLQKENIIDESGMPKERFSAEFPKEGPSILRIQQVVRGDSAAYFCASSPGTQSNQPQHFGDGTRLSIL.

The V call is TRBV29-1, the J call TRBJ2-5; D is unresolved. V was trimmed by 4 bases and J by 3 bases, leaving 9 bases between them. There are 12 residues in the CDR3. Germline V gene data show CDR1 as SQVTM and CDR2 as ANQGSEA. For the CDR3, the DNA is TGCAGCGTTGGTGGAGCCGAAGAGACCCAGTACTTC. Protein sequence: CSVGGAEETQYF.

The rearrangement uses TRBV29-1 and TRBJ1-5; possible D gene TRBD1, 6 bases. Per germline, CDR1 SQVTM and CDR2 ANQGSEA. This CDR3 contains 13 residues. Trimming removed 1 base from V and 6 bases from J, with 10 bases in between. In DNA form, the CDR3 reads TGCAGCGTTGAAGTGGGAGGGGGTCAGCCCCAGCATTTT. This translates into CSVEVGGGQPQHF.

The table lists this clone with a count of one. The V gene is TRBV27, the J gene TRBJ1-5; 7 bases line up with TRBD1. Germline V CDR1 and CDR2: MNHEY, SMNVEV (reference sequence). The CDR3 runs 15 residues. V lost 2 bases to trimming and J lost 3 bases; unmatched junction nucleotides: 4. The CDR3 protein is CASSLRGQTNQPQHF. The CDR3, as DNA: TGTGCCAGCAGTTTAAGGGGACAGACCAATCAGCCCCAGCATTTT.

V gene TRBV5-4 combines with J gene TRBJ2-5; 7 bases align to TRBD1. The ends lost 4 bases at V and 4 bases at J; junction bases unmatched: 7. There are 14 residues in the CDR3. Germline-derived CDR1 and CDR2 are SGHNT and YYREEE (reference sequence). As DNA, the CDR3 is TGTGCCAGCAGCCGAGGGGGCAGTGCAGAGACCCAGTACTTC. Amino acid sequence: CASSRGGSAETQYF.